The clone carrying this T cell receptor (beta chain) was seen a few times. Its antigen is not identified. The data were produced by immunoSEQ multiplex PCR, yet TCRdb's version contains in-frame clones alone and is incomplete. The sample includes around 94,000 clones, 85% to 90% of them seen just once. The record originates from a study of T cell responses to AZD1222 COVID-19 vaccine. Findings of the study overall: Spike-specific TCR repertoires showed rising breadth and depth after two AZD1222 doses. Epitopes outside B.1.351 and B.1.1.7 mutated regions reportedly drew nearly half of spike TCRs. Donors skewed white British and female; clonal diversity was possibly underestimated. The repertoires were collected only after the peak T cell response.

Trimming removed 9 bases from V and 1 base from J, with 10 bases in between. CDR1 is SGHDT and CDR2 is YYEEEE in the germline V gene. The length of the CDR3 is 13 residues. The rearrangement joins TRBV5-6 to TRBJ1-4, with D tentatively TRBD1 (6 bases). The clonotype comes from an adult in good health. Sequenced material: peripheral blood, taken on day 0 of AZD1222 vaccination. The DNA for the CDR3 is TGTGCCACCCAACAGGGAACTAATGAAAAACTGTTTTTT. As protein: CATQQGTNEKLFF.